The 30 T cell receptor beta chains reported below all come from one sample, sequenced in a study of blood T cell repertoires in COVID-19. Here immunoSEQ multiplex PCR was the method, and the copy in TCRdb shows in-frame clones only, minus some. The table has fewer than 150,000 clones, approximately 89% seen once. The sequenced sample was peripheral blood. These TCRs come from a human donor in a cohort sampled during active COVID-19.

In its sample, this clone was seen once. CDR3 amino acids: CASSSEASGGTDTQYF. DNA for the CDR3: TGCGCCAGCAGCTCGGAGGCTAGCGGAGGCACAGATACGCAGTATTTT. V is TRBV5-1 and J is TRBJ2-3; 7 bases match TRBD2. J lost 1 base, V lost 3 bases, and 8 bases had no gene match. CDR1 and CDR2 from the germline V gene are SGHRS and YFSETQ. CDR3 size: 16 residues. Using reference TRBV5-1 and TRBJ2-3 for the parts outside the CDR3, the full variable domain is KAGVTQTPRYLIKTRGQQVTLSCSPISGHRSVSWYQQTPGQGLQFLFEYFSETQRNKGNFPGRFSGRQFSNSRSEMNVSTLELGDSALYLCASSSEASGGTDTQYFGPGTRLTVL.

This clone has just one count. CDR3 DNA sequence: TGTGCCAGCAGTTACCTATACGTGCAGTTCTTC. This translates into CASSYLYVQFF. The rearrangement links TRBV6-2 or TRBV6-3 to TRBJ2-1; no firm D call. Trimming stripped 2 bases from V and 12 bases from J, with 8 bases between. The CDR3 totals 11 residues. Germline V gene lookup returns CDR1 MNHEY and CDR2 SVGEGT.

Only a few counts were recorded for this clone. The chain carries TRBV19 and TRBJ1-2; maybe TRBD1 (6 bases). There are 14 residues in the CDR3. Germline CDR1 reads LNHDA; CDR2 reads SQIVND (reference sequence). V gave up 5 bases and J gave up 8 bases, with 18 bases separating them. In DNA, the CDR3 is TGTGCCAGTAGTCTACTCTCTACAGGGTTGGGCTACACCTTC. This codes for CASSLLSTGLGYTF.

V usage is TRBV7-2 and J usage is TRBJ1-2, with TRBD1 identical over 8 bases. This CDR3 has 15 amino acids. Germline CDR1 is SGHTA and CDR2 is FQGNSA. Trimming at V came to 6 bases and at J to 6 bases, leaving 12 bases not matched to a gene. CDR3 sequence: CASRTKPTGVNGYTF. DNA of the CDR3: TGTGCCAGCAGGACGAAACCGACAGGGGTTAATGGCTACACCTTC.

V and J are TRBV2 and TRBJ2-7, with a possible D match to TRBD1 (7 bases). This CDR3 is built from 13 residues. Trimming stripped 10 bases from V and 3 bases from J, with 16 bases between. The germline V gene has CDR1 SNHLY and CDR2 FYNNEI. CDR3 DNA: TGTGCCACCCGGAGGGGGCAACTCTACGAGCAGTACGTC. It codes for CATRRGQLYEQYV.

The gene calls are TRBV5-6 and TRBJ2-7; 11 bases map to TRBD2. CDR3 length equals 15 residues. Looked up from germline, CDR1 is SGHDT and CDR2 is YYEEEE. With 4 bases clipped from V and 4 bases from J, the junction kept 7 bases outside the gene matches. CDR3 sequence (DNA): TGTGCCAGCAGCCTAGGACTAGCGGGTCAATACGAGCAGTACGTC. Translation gives CASSLGLAGQYEQYV.

This clone was counted only a few times. The rearrangement links TRBV7-6 to TRBJ2-7; 10 nucleotides agree with TRBD2. Unmatched junction bases numbered 13, after V lost 4 bases and J lost 4 bases. This CDR3 has 17 amino acids. The V gene's germline CDR1 is SGHVS and CDR2 FNYEAQ. Here the CDR3 reads CASSSSVPSGGLYEQYF. The CDR3 DNA sequence: TGTGCCAGCAGCTCAAGCGTACCTAGCGGGGGCTTATACGAGCAGTACTTC.

The V and J genes are TRBV6-2 or TRBV6-3 and TRBJ2-5, with D possibly TRBD1 on 5 matching bases. Germline CDR1 and CDR2: MNHEY and SVGEGT. V lost 3 bases, J lost 5 bases, and 16 bases lay in between. The CDR3 sequence is 15 residues long. CDR3 DNA sequence: TGTGCCAGCAGTTATTCCCCTGACAGCCCGGAGACCCAGTACTTC. Its protein product is CASSYSPDSPETQYF.

The chain is built from TRBV30 and TRBJ2-3; TRBD2 is a possible D gene (5 bases). Germline V CDR1 and CDR2: GTSNPN, SVGIG (reference sequence). V was trimmed by 2 bases and J by 9 bases, leaving 12 bases between them. This CDR3 is 12 amino acids long. CDR3 in DNA: TGTGCCTGGAGTCCGCTTTCGGGGACGCAGTATTTT. Translation gives CAWSPLSGTQYF.

The CDR3 DNA reads as TGTGCCAGCAGTGAAGGGACAGGTGTAACTAATGAAAAACTGTTTTTT. It translates to CASSEGTGVTNEKLFF. The rearrangement links TRBV6-1 to TRBJ1-4; 7 nucleotides line up with TRBD1. The CDR3 contains 16 residues. V dropped 1 base and J dropped 1; count of bases not matched to a gene: 3. Looked up from germline, CDR1 is MNHNS and CDR2 is SASEGT.

The J gene is TRBJ2-7, the V gene TRBV7-9; D perhaps matches TRBD1 (5 bases). Germline V gene sequence: CDR1 SEHNR, CDR2 FQNEAQ (reference sequence). The V and J ends lost 0 bases and 1 base respectively, with 13 bases between them. CDR3 length equals 16 residues. The CDR3 DNA reads as TGTGCCAGCAGCTTAGCTACCCCAGGGTGGTCCTACGAGCAGTACTTC. This encodes CASSLATPGWSYEQYF. The whole variable domain, filled in from reference TRBV7-9 and TRBJ2-7, reads DTGVSQNPRHKITKRGQNVTFRCDPISEHNRLYWYRQTLGQGPEFLTYFQNEAQLEKSRLLSDRFSAERPKGSFSTLEIQRTEQGDSAMYLCASSLATPGWSYEQYFGPGTRLTVT.

The rearrangement joins TRBV5-4 to TRBJ1-2; D remains ambiguous. The V end lost 5 bases, the J end lost 4 bases, and 15 bases lay between the germline ends. The CDR3 totals 14 residues. Germline CDR1 SGHNT, CDR2 YYREEE (reference sequence). The CDR3 protein is CASSYRTGIYGYTF. Here the CDR3 DNA reads TGTGCCAGCAGTTACCGGACCGGGATCTATGGCTACACCTTC.

This chain connects TRBV15 to TRBJ2-7; D might be TRBD1 (6 bases). The CDR3 is 13 amino acids. With 3 bases removed from V and 6 bases from J, the gap between germline ends came to 12 bases. Germline CDR1 reads LNHNV; CDR2 reads YYDKDF (reference sequence). The CDR3 here is CATSRDSFSEQYF. The CDR3, as DNA: TGTGCCACCAGCAGGGACAGTTTTTCCGAGCAGTACTTC.

The genes are TRBV11-3 and TRBJ2-7; a weak D match, TRBD2 (7 bases). The CDR3 covers 13 residues. V shed 1 base and J shed 7 bases, with 11 bases lying between them. CDR1 and CDR2 from the germline V gene are SGHNT and YENEEA. The CDR3 loop is CASSLVGGGEQYV. The CDR3 DNA is TGTGCCAGCAGCTTAGTGGGAGGGGGGGAGCAGTACGTC.

The chain has TRBV27 and TRBJ2-1; 7 bases line up with TRBD1. The ends lost 2 bases at V and 4 bases at J; junction bases unmatched: 5. Germline loops: CDR1 MNHEY, CDR2 SMNVEV (reference sequence). This CDR3 comprises 15 residues. CDR3 protein: CASSLRDRLYNEQFF. In DNA, the CDR3 is TGTGCCAGCAGTTTAAGGGACAGACTATACAATGAGCAGTTCTTC.

This chain connects TRBV3-1 (or the pseudogene TRBV3-2) to TRBJ1-6; no reliable D call. The germline V and J ends were trimmed by 3 bases and 4 bases, with 7 bases remaining between them. The germline V gene encodes CDR1 LGHDT and CDR2 YNNKEL (reference sequence). CDR3 length: 14 residues. The CDR3 protein is CASSQAGYNSPLHF. The CDR3 DNA reads as TGTGCCAGCAGCCAGGCGGGTTATAATTCACCCCTCCACTTT.

The CDR3 sequence: CASSSGGQETQYF. In DNA, the CDR3 is TGTGCCAGCAGTTCCGGGGGCCAAGAGACCCAGTACTTC. V is TRBV12-3 or TRBV12-4 and J is TRBJ2-5; maybe TRBD2 (6 bases). This CDR3 region has 13 residues. V was clipped by 4 bases and J by 1 base, with 7 bases between them.

The chain couples TRBV30 to TRBJ1-3; 7 bases align to TRBD1. V shed 5 bases and J 0 bases; nucleotides not matched to a gene: 13. The V gene's germline CDR1 is GTSNPN and CDR2 SVGIG (reference sequence). The CDR3 spans 17 residues. The CDR3 coding sequence is TGTGCCTGGGACATCAGGCGGGGACAGAGCTCTGGAAACACCATATATTTT. Amino acids: CAWDIRRGQSSGNTIYF.

The chain carries TRBV5-1 and TRBJ2-2; 9 bases are a match to TRBD1. V lost 2 bases to trimming and J lost 6 bases; unmatched junction nucleotides: 11. This CDR3 is 17 amino acids long. CDR1 SGHRS and CDR2 YFSETQ come from the germline V gene. CDR3 residues: CASSFTGGARFSGELFF. In nucleotides, the CDR3 is TGCGCCAGCAGCTTCACAGGGGGCGCTCGGTTCTCCGGGGAGCTGTTTTTT.

The chain is built from TRBV11-2 and TRBJ2-5, with D possibly TRBD1 on 5 matching bases. Germline V CDR1 and CDR2: SGHAT, FQNNGV. Trimming pared 7 bases from V and 5 bases from J, leaving 17 bases between. There are 14 residues in the CDR3. In DNA form, the CDR3 reads TGTGCCAGCACTATTGCGGCAGGGTATGAGACCCAGTACTTC. The encoded protein is CASTIAAGYETQYF.

The gene calls are TRBV10-3 and TRBJ2-2; 9 bases line up with TRBD1. CDR3 length: 16 amino acids. Per germline, CDR1 ENHRY and CDR2 SYGVKD. V shed 4 bases and J 5 bases; nucleotides not matched to a gene: 8. CDR3 nucleotide sequence: TGTGCCATCAGTGGATACAGGGGGCTAAGTACCGGGGAGCTGTTTTTT. This encodes CAISGYRGLSTGELFF.

This clone was picked up a small number of times. The CDR3 loop reads CASSLDPGVGELFF. In nucleotides, the CDR3 is TGTGCCAGCAGCTTAGACCCGGGAGTCGGGGAGCTGTTTTTT. The chain combines TRBV7-2 with TRBJ2-2; maybe TRBD2 (6 bases). This CDR3 has 14 amino acids. Looked up from germline, CDR1 is SGHTA and CDR2 is FQGNSA. V dropped 1 base and J dropped 7 bases, with 10 bases sitting between them.

The chain combines TRBV6-5 with TRBJ1-2; D uncertain. The CDR3 extends over 15 amino acids. Germline values: CDR1 MNHEY, CDR2 SVGAGI. Trimming cost V 5 bases and J 4 bases, with 17 bases left between them. This CDR3 reads CASSPRRDSLYGYTF. The CDR3 nucleotides are TGTGCCAGCAGTCCGCGGAGGGATTCCCTCTATGGCTACACCTTC.

The chain recombines TRBV5-1 with TRBJ1-1, with unresolved D. This CDR3 spans 14 amino acids. Between the trimmed V and J ends, which lost 4 bases and 2 bases, there was a span of 12 bases. The germline CDR1 and CDR2 sequences are SGHRS and YFSETQ. The CDR3 DNA follows: TGCGCCAGCAGCCGGAGGTTCACAAACACTGAAGCTTTCTTT. Residues: CASSRRFTNTEAFF.

The V call is TRBV2, the J call TRBJ2-1; TRBD1 is a possible D gene (7 bases). Germline CDR1 is SNHLY and CDR2 is FYNNEI. The CDR3 runs 15 residues. V was shortened by 8 bases and J by 4 bases, with 18 bases between the two germline ends. CDR3 residues: CASEEGGGGYNEQFF. The DNA for the CDR3 is TGTGCCAGCGAAGAAGGAGGGGGCGGTTACAATGAGCAGTTCTTC.

The rearrangement uses TRBV6-5 and TRBJ2-3; TRBD2 matches 10 bases. CDR3 length: 15 amino acids. Germline values: CDR1 MNHEY, CDR2 SVGAGI. With V trimmed by 4 bases and J by 2 bases, 3 bases remained unmatched. The DNA of the CDR3 is TGTGCCAGCAGTTTAGCGGGGGGCTTCACAGATACGCAGTATTTT. Encoded protein: CASSLAGGFTDTQYF.

The chain employs TRBV7-6 and TRBJ2-1, with D possibly matching TRBD2 (6 bases). Germline CDR1 is SGHVS and CDR2 is FNYEAQ. This CDR3 spans 14 amino acids. The ends were cut back, 3 bases at V and 5 bases at J, with 11 bases in the middle. CDR3 residues: CASSLVWGDNEQFF. CDR3 bases: TGTGCCAGCAGCTTGGTTTGGGGGGACAATGAGCAGTTCTTC. Combining the CDR3 with reference TRBV7-6 and TRBJ2-1 gives the whole variable domain GAGVSQSPRYKVTKRGQDVALRCDPISGHVSLYWYRQALGQGPEFLTYFNYEAQQDKSGLPNDRFSAERPEGSISTLTIQRTEQRDSAMYRCASSLVWGDNEQFFGPGTRLTVL.

The chain recombines TRBV10-3 with TRBJ2-3, with 10 bases that match TRBD2. J lost 6 bases, V lost 0 bases, and 3 bases had no gene match. The germline V gene has CDR1 ENHRY and CDR2 SYGVKD. CDR3 size: 15 residues. This chain's CDR3 is CAISESLAGVDTQYF. DNA for the CDR3: TGTGCCATCAGTGAGTCCCTAGCGGGAGTGGATACGCAGTATTTT.

The CDR3 DNA reads as TGCGCCAGCAGCCAATCCGGAACTAGGGATGAAAAACTGTTTTTT. Protein sequence: CASSQSGTRDEKLFF. This chain links TRBV4-3 with TRBJ1-4; D is undetermined. There are 15 residues in the CDR3. Germline CDR1 and CDR2: LGHNA and YSLEER. V dropped 2 bases and J dropped 6 bases, with 13 bases sitting between them.

The V call is TRBV4-3, the J call TRBJ2-3; TRBD1 matches at 9 bases. The trim removed 0 bases at V and 4 bases at J, leaving 5 bases unmatched. CDR1 is LGHNA and CDR2 is YSLEER in the germline V gene. This CDR3 spans 16 amino acids. In nucleotides, the CDR3 is TGCGCCAGCAGCCAAGACAGGACAGGGGTGGCAGATACGCAGTATTTT. Amino acids: CASSQDRTGVADTQYF.